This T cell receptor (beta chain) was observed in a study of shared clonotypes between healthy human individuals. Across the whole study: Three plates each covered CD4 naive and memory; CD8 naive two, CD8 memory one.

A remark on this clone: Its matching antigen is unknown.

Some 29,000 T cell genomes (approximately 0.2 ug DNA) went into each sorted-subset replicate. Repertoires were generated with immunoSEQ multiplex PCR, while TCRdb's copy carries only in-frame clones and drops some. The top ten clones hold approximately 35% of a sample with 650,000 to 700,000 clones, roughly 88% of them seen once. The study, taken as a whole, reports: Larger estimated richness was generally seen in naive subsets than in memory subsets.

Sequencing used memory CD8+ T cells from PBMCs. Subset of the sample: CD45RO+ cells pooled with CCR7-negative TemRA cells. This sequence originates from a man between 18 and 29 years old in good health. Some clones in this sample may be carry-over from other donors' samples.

The CDR3 here is CASSPRQGSSYEQYF. The CDR3 DNA reads TGTGCCAGCAGTCCCCGACAGGGAAGCTCCTACGAGCAGTACTTC. This chain connects TRBV28 to TRBJ2-7, with 7 bases aligning to TRBD1. The germline V gene encodes CDR1 MDHEN and CDR2 SYDVKM. The CDR3 is 15 amino acids. The trim removed 5 bases at V and 0 bases at J, leaving 7 bases unmatched.